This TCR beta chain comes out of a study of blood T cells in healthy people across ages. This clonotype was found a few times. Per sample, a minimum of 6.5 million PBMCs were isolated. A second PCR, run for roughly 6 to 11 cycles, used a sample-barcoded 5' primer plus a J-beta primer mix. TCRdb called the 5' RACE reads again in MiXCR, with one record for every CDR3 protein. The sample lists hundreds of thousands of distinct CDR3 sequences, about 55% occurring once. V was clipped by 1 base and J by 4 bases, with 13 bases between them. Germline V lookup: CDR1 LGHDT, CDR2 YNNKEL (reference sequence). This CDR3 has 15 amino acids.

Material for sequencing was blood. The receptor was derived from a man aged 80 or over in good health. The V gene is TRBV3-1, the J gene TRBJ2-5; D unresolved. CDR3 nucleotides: TGTGCCAGCAGCCAAGGCCTGCCGGGCCTAGAGACCCAGTACTTC. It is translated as CASSQGLPGLETQYF.